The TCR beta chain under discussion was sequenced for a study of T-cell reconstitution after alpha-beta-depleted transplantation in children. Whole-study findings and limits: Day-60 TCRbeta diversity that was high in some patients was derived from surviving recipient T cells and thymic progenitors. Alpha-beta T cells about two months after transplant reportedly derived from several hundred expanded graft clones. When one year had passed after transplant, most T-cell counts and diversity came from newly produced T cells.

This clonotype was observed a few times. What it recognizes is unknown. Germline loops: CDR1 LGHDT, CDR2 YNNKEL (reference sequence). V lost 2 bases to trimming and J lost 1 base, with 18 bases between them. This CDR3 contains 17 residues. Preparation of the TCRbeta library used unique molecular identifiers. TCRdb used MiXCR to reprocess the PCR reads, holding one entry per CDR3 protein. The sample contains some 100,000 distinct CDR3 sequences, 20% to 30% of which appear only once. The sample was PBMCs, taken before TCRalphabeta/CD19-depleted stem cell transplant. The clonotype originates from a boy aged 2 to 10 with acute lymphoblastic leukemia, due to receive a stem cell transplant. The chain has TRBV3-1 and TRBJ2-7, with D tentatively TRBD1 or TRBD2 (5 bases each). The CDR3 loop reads CASSQRRRGTGSYEQYF. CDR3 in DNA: TGTGCCAGCAGCCAAAGGCGGCGAGGGACGGGGTCCTACGAGCAGTACTTC.